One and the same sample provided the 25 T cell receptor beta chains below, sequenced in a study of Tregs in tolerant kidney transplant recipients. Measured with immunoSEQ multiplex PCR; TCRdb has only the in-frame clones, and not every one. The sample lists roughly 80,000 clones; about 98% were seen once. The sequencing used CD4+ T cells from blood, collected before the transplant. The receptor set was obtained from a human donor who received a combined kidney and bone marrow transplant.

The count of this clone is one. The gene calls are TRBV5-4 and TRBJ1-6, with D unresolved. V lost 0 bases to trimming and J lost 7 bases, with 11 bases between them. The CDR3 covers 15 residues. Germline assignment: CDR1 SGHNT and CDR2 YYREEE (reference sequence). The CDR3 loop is CASSLGGILNSPLHF. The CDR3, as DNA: TGTGCCAGCAGCTTGGGAGGGATCCTGAATTCACCCCTCCACTTT. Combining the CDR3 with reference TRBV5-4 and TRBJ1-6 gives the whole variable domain ETGVTQSPTHLIKTRGQQVTLRCSSQSGHNTVSWYQQALGQGPQFIFQYYREEENGRGNFPPRFSGLQFPNYSSELNVNALELDDSALYLCASSLGGILNSPLHFGNGTRLTVT.

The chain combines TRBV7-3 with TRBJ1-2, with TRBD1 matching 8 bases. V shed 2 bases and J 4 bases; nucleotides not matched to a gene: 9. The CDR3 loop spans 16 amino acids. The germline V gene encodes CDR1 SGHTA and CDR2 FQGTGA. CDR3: CASSLVPGQDFYGYTF. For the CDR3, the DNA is TGTGCCAGCAGCTTAGTACCGGGACAGGATTTCTATGGCTACACCTTC.

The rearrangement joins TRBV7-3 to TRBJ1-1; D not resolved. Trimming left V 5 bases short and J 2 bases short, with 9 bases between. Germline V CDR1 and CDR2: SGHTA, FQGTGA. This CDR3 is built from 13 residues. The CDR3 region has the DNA TGTGCCAGCAGCACCACACCTAACACTGAAGCTTTCTTT. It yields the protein CASSTTPNTEAFF.

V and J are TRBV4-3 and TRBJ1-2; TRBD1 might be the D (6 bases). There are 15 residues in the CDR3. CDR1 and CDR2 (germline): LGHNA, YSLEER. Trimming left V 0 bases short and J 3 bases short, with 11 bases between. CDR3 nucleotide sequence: TGCGCCAGCAGCCAAGATAGGGGGGGCGACTATGGCTACACCTTC. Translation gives CASSQDRGGDYGYTF.

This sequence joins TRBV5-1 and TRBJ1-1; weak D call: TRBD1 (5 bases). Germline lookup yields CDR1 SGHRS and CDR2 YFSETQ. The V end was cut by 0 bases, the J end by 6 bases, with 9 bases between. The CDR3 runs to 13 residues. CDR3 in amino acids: CASSLAGGSEAFF. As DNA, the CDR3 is TGCGCCAGCAGCTTGGCCGGGGGATCTGAAGCTTTCTTT.

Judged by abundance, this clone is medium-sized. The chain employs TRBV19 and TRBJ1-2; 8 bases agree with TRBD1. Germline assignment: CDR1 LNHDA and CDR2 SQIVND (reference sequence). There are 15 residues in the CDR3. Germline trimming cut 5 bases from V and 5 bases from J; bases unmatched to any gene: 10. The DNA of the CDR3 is TGTGCCAGTAGTCTAACCGGACAGGGAGGATATGGCTACACCTTC. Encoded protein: CASSLTGQGGYGYTF.

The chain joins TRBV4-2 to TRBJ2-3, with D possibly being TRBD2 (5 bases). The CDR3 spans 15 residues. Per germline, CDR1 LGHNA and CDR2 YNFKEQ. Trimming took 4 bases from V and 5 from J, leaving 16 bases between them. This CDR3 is CASSPQSGRGDTQYF. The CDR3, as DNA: TGTGCCAGCAGCCCCCAATCCGGCCGGGGAGATACGCAGTATTTT.

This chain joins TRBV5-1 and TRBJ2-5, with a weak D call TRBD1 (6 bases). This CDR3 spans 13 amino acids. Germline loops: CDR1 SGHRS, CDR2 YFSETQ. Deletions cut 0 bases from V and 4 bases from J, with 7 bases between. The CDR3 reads CASSLVRGETQYF. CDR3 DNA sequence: TGCGCCAGCAGCTTGGTCAGGGGAGAGACCCAGTACTTC.

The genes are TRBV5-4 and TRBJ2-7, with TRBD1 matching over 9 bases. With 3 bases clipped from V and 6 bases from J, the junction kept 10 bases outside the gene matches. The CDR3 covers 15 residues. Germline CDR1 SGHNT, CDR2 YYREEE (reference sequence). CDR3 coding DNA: TGTGCCAGCAGCTCTCGGACAGGGGCCTCTAGCGAGCAGTACTTC. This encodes CASSSRTGASSEQYF.

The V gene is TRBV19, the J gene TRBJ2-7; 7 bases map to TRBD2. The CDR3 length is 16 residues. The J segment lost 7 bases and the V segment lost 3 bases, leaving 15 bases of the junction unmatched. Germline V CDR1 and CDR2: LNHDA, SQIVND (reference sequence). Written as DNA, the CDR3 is TGTGCCAGTAGTATTCAGCCCGTCTTAGGCGGGGGAGAGCAGTACTTC. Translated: CASSIQPVLGGGEQYF.

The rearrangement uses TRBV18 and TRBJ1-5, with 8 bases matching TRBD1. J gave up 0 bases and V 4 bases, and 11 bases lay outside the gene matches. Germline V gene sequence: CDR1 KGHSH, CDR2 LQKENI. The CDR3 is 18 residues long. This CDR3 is CASSLRGKTGDSNQPQHF. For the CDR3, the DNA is TGTGCCAGCTCACTACGAGGAAAGACAGGGGATAGCAATCAGCCCCAGCATTTT.

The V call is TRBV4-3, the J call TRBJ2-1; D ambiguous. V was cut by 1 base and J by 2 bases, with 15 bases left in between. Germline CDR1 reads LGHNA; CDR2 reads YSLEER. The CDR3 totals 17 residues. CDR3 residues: CASSQGPLGKTYNEQFF. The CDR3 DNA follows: TGCGCCAGCAGCCAAGGCCCCCTAGGCAAAACCTACAATGAGCAGTTCTTC.

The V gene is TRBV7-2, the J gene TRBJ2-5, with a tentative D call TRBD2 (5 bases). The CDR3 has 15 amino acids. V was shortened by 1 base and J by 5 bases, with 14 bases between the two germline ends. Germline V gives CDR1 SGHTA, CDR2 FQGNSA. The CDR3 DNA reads TGTGCCAGCAGCTTAGAGGGAGAATCTTGGGAGACCCAGTACTTC. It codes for CASSLEGESWETQYF.

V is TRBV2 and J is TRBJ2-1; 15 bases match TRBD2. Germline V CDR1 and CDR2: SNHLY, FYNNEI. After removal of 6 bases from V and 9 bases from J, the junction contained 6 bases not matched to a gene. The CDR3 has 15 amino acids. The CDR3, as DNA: TGTGCCAGCAGGGGGACTAGCGGGGGGCGAGGTGAGCAGTTCTTC. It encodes CASRGTSGGRGEQFF.

The CDR3 sequence is CASSQVSGANVLTF. Here the CDR3 DNA reads TGCGCCAGCAGCCAAGTGTCAGGGGCCAACGTCCTGACTTTC. The rearrangement joins TRBV4-3 to TRBJ2-6; D unresolved. CDR1 and CDR2 (germline): LGHNA, YSLEER. This CDR3 has 14 amino acids. V gave up 1 base and J gave up 4 bases, with 5 bases separating them.

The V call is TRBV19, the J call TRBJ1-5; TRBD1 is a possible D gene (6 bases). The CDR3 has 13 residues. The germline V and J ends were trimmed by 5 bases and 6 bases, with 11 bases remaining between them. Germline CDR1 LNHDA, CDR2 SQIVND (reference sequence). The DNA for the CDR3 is TGTGCCAGTAGTCCACAGGGTGGTCAGCCCCAGCATTTT. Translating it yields CASSPQGGQPQHF. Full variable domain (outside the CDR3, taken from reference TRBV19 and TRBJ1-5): DGGITQSPKYLFRKEGQNVTLSCEQNLNHDAMYWYRQDPGQGLRLIYYSQIVNDFQKGDIAEGYSVSREKKESFPLTVTSAQKNPTAFYLCASSPQGGQPQHFGDGTRLSIL.

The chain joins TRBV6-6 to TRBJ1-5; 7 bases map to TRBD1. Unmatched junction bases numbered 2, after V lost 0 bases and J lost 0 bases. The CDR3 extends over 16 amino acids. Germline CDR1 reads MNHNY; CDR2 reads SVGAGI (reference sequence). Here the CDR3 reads CASSYSRDSSNQPQHF. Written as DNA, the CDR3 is TGTGCCAGCAGTTACTCCCGGGACAGTAGCAATCAGCCCCAGCATTTT.

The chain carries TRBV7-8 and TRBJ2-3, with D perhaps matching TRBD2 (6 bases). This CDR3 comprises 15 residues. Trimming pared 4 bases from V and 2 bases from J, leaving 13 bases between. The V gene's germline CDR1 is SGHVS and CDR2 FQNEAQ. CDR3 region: CASSSGLGDTDTQYF. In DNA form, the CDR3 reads TGTGCCAGCAGCTCGGGACTCGGAGACACAGATACGCAGTATTTT.

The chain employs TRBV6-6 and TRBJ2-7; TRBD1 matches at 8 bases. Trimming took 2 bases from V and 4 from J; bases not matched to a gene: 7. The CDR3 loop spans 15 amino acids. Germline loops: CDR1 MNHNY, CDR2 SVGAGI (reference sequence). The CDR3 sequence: CASSYVAGGAYEQYF. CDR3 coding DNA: TGTGCCAGCAGTTACGTTGCAGGGGGCGCATACGAGCAGTACTTC.

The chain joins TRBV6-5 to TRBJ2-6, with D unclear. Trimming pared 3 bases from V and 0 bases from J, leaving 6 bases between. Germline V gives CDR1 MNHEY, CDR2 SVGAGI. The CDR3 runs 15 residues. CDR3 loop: CASSYQISGANVLTF. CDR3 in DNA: TGTGCCAGCAGTTATCAGATCTCTGGGGCCAACGTCCTGACTTTC.

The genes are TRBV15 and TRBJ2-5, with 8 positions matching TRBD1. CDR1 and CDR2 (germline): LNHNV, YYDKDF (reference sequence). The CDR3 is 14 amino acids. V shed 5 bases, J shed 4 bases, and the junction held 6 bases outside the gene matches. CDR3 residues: CATSGGQGGETQYF. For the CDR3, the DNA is TGTGCCACCAGCGGAGGACAGGGCGGAGAGACCCAGTACTTC.

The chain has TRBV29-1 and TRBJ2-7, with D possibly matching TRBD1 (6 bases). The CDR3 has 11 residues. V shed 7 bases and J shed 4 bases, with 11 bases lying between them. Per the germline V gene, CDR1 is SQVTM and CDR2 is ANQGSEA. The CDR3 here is CSAWTVYEQYF. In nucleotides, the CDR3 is TGCAGCGCCTGGACAGTTTACGAGCAGTACTTC.

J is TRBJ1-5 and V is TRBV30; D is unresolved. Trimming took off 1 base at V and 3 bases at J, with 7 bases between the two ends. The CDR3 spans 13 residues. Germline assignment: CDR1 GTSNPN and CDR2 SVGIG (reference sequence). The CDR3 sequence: CAWSGSFNQPQHF. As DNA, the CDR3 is TGTGCCTGGAGTGGTAGCTTCAATCAGCCCCAGCATTTT.

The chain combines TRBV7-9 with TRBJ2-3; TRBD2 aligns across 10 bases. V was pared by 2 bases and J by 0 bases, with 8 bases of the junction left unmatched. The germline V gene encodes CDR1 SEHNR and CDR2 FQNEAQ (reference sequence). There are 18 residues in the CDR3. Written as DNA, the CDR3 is TGTGCCAGCAGCTTAATTAGCGGGGGGCCCTCTAGCACAGATACGCAGTATTTT. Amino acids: CASSLISGGPSSTDTQYF.

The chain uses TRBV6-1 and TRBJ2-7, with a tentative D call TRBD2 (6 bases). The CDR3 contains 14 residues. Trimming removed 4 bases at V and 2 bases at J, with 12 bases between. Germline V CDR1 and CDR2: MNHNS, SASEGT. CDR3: CASSVISGTYEQYF. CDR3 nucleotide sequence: TGTGCCAGCAGTGTGATTAGCGGTACCTACGAGCAGTACTTC.